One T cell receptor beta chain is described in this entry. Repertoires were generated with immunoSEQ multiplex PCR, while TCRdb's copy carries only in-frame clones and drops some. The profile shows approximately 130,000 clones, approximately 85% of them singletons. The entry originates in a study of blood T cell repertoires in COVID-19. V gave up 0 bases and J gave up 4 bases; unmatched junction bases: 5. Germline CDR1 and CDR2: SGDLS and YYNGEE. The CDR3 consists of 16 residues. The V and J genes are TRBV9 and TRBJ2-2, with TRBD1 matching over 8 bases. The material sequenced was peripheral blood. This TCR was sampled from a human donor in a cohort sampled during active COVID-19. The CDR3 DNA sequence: TGTGCCAGCAGCGTAGAATCCGGGACAGGCACCGGGGAGCTGTTTTTT. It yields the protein CASSVESGTGTGELFF.